This TCR beta chain was documented in a study of blood T cell repertoires in COVID-19. This CDR3 has 16 residues. Germline loops: CDR1 MNHEY, CDR2 SMNVEV (reference sequence). Trimming shortened V by 0 bases and J by 2 bases, and 13 bases separated the two germline ends. Some clones are missing from TCRdb's copy, which holds only in-frame ones; the method was immunoSEQ multiplex PCR. The data contain approximately 250,000 clones, around 90% of them singletons. Each participant's cohort was designated according to participant-reported clinical history. The chain carries TRBV27 and TRBJ2-5, with a possible D match to TRBD2 (5 bases). Sample: PBMCs or T cells enriched from blood (not recorded which). The TCR comes from a man aged 35-49 years who had been exposed to COVID-19. The CDR3 sequence: CASSLSTGSVQETQYF. CDR3 in DNA: TGTGCCAGCAGTTTATCTACGGGATCGGTTCAAGAGACCCAGTACTTC.